The 14 T cell receptor beta chains reported below all come from one sample, sequenced in a study of T cell responses to AZD1222 COVID-19 vaccine. Libraries were prepared by immunoSEQ multiplex PCR; TCRdb keeps only in-frame clonotypes and omits some of them. The sample lists just under 150,000 clones, around 84% occurring once. The starting material was peripheral blood, obtained 28 days after the second AZD1222 dose. These receptors came from an adult who received the AZD1222 COVID-19 vaccine.

The chain is built from TRBV6-5 and TRBJ1-6, with D perhaps matching TRBD1 (5 bases). This CDR3 has 15 residues. With 0 bases removed from V and 9 bases from J, the gap between germline ends came to 12 bases. Per the germline V gene, CDR1 is MNHEY and CDR2 is SVGAGI. The CDR3 sequence: CASSYSSRGGSPLHF. CDR3 nucleotide sequence: TGTGCCAGCAGTTACTCGAGTAGGGGAGGTTCACCCCTCCACTTT.

This chain joins TRBV5-1 and TRBJ2-4; D remains ambiguous. The CDR3 length is 16 residues. V was clipped by 0 bases and J by 10 bases, with 20 bases between them. Germline lookup yields CDR1 SGHRS and CDR2 YFSETQ. The DNA of the CDR3 is TGCGCCAGCAGCTTGGGCTACGACAACAGCCCCTCAATTCAGTACTTC. As protein: CASSLGYDNSPSIQYF.

This chain links TRBV10-3 with TRBJ2-1; D gene ambiguous. From germline, CDR1 is ENHRY and CDR2 SYGVKD. V was pared by 0 bases and J by 6 bases, with 3 bases between. This CDR3 has 12 residues. The CDR3 reads CAISESVNEQFF. The DNA of the CDR3 is TGTGCCATCAGTGAGTCTGTCAATGAGCAGTTCTTC.

The chain uses TRBV6-5 and TRBJ2-4; tentatively, D is TRBD1 (6 bases). The germline gives CDR1 MNHEY, CDR2 SVGAGI. This CDR3 is built from 15 residues. Trimming pared 2 bases from V and 8 bases from J, leaving 16 bases between. The CDR3 spells CASSYRDNSVDIQYF. Here the CDR3 DNA reads TGTGCCAGCAGTTACCGGGACAACTCCGTCGACATTCAGTACTTC.

The chain couples TRBV18 to TRBJ1-2, with D possibly matching TRBD1 (6 bases). There are 15 residues in the CDR3. CDR1 is KGHSH, CDR2 LQKENI, per germline. The germline V and J ends were trimmed by 3 bases and 5 bases, with 16 bases remaining between them. The DNA of the CDR3 is TGTGCCAGCTCACCGGCGGGGGCAGGGGATTATGGCTACACCTTC. Encoded protein: CASSPAGAGDYGYTF. Full variable domain (outside the CDR3, taken from reference TRBV18 and TRBJ1-2): NAGVMQNPRHLVRRRGQEARLRCSPMKGHSHVYWYRQLPEEGLKFMVYLQKENIIDESGMPKERFSAEFPKEGPSILRIQQVVRGDSAAYFCASSPAGAGDYGYTFGSGTRLTVV.

CDR3 sequence (DNA): TGTGCCAGCAGCTTAGCCAGCGGGGCATTAAATGAGCAGTTCTTC. Protein product: CASSLASGALNEQFF. V is TRBV11-2 and J is TRBJ2-1, with 7 bases lining up with TRBD2. J was trimmed by 7 bases and V by 1 base; bases with no gene match: 7. The CDR3 is 15 residues long. CDR1 and CDR2 from the germline V gene are SGHAT and FQNNGV.

V and J are TRBV19 and TRBJ2-3; no clear D gene. The CDR3 runs 14 residues. Germline V CDR1 and CDR2: LNHDA, SQIVND (reference sequence). Trimming pared 6 bases from V and 0 bases from J, leaving 10 bases between. This chain's CDR3 is CASSLLLSTDTQYF. CDR3 nucleotides: TGTGCCAGTAGCCTCCTCTTGAGCACAGATACGCAGTATTTT.

The V gene is TRBV18, the J gene TRBJ2-1; 11 bases are shared with TRBD2. CDR1 and CDR2 (germline): KGHSH, LQKENI. The CDR3 loop spans 16 amino acids. J lost 1 base, V lost 3 bases, and 2 bases had no gene match. The chain's CDR3 is CASSPLAGGSYNEQFF. Written as DNA, the CDR3 is TGTGCCAGCTCACCCTTAGCGGGAGGGTCCTACAATGAGCAGTTCTTC.

The chain is built from TRBV5-1 and TRBJ2-3; D ambiguous. Germline assignment: CDR1 SGHRS and CDR2 YFSETQ. This CDR3 is built from 14 residues. V lost 6 bases and J 0 bases, leaving 11 bases between the germline ends. The CDR3 DNA reads as TGCGCCAGCAACATAGCAACTAGCACAGATACGCAGTATTTT. This sequence encodes CASNIATSTDTQYF.

The chain is built from TRBV6-5 and TRBJ1-1, with D tentatively TRBD1 (5 bases). CDR1 and CDR2 (germline): MNHEY, SVGAGI. V lost 7 bases, J lost 9 bases, and 15 bases lay in between. CDR3 length: 12 amino acids. CDR3 region: CASTDTGIKAFF. For the CDR3, the DNA is TGTGCCAGCACCGACACAGGTATCAAAGCTTTCTTT.

J is TRBJ2-5 and V is TRBV2; D uncertain. This CDR3 has 11 amino acids. Between the trimmed V and J ends, which lost 6 bases and 3 bases, there was a span of 5 bases. In germline, CDR1 is SNHLY, CDR2 FYNNEI. CDR3 sequence reads: CASRPEETQYF. CDR3 coding DNA: TGTGCCAGCAGGCCGGAAGAGACCCAGTACTTC. Full variable domain (rest looked up from reference TRBV2 and TRBJ2-5): EPEVTQTPSHQVTQMGQEVILRCVPISNHLYFYWYRQILGQKVEFLVSFYNNEISEKSEIFDDQFSVERPDGSNFTLKIRSTKLEDSAMYFCASRPEETQYFGPGTRLLVL.

This clone was counted a few times. The chain links TRBV19 to TRBJ1-4, with D maybe TRBD1 (5 bases). Trimming took off 11 bases at V and 10 bases at J, with 17 bases between the two ends. Germline lookup yields CDR1 LNHDA and CDR2 SQIVND (reference sequence). This CDR3 is 12 amino acids long. The chain's CDR3 is CAGRQPGGKLFF. As DNA, the CDR3 is TGTGCCGGGAGGCAACCCGGGGGAAAACTGTTTTTT.

This clone was detected once. This chain links TRBV6-5 with TRBJ2-3, with TRBD2 as a possible D gene (5 bases). Germline lookup yields CDR1 MNHEY and CDR2 SVGAGI. CDR3 length equals 14 residues. V was trimmed by 6 bases and J by 4 bases, leaving 14 bases between them. The DNA of the CDR3 is TGTGCCAGCAGCAACCTAGCTACGGCAGATACGCAGTATTTT. Its protein is CASSNLATADTQYF.

The rearrangement uses TRBV2 and TRBJ1-2; D is perhaps TRBD1 (6 bases). V dropped 10 bases and J dropped 5 bases, with 26 bases sitting between them. There are 16 residues in the CDR3. Germline loops: CDR1 SNHLY, CDR2 FYNNEI. This CDR3 is CAIQGQRDHDPYGYTF. CDR3 DNA sequence: TGTGCCATCCAGGGGCAGCGGGACCACGACCCTTATGGCTACACCTTC.